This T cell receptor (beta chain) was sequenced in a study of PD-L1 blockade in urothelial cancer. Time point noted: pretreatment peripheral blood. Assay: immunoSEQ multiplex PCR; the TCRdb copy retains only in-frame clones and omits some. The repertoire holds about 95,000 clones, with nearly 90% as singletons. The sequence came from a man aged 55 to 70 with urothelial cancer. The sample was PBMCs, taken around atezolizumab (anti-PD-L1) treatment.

The CDR3: CASSSSGQGGGYTF. CDR3 coding DNA: TGTGCCAGCAGTTCCTCGGGACAGGGGGGTGGCTACACCTTC. The J gene is TRBJ1-2, the V gene TRBV28; 11 bases align to TRBD1. Unmatched junction bases numbered 5, after V lost 4 bases and J lost 7 bases. The CDR3 runs 14 residues. CDR1 and CDR2 (germline): MDHEN, SYDVKM.